This T cell receptor beta chain was captured by sequencing in a study of blood T cells in healthy people across ages. Looked up from germline, CDR1 is SEHNR and CDR2 is FQNEAQ (reference sequence). V was pared by 4 bases and J by 5 bases, with 18 bases between. This CDR3 spans 17 amino acids. This clonotype appeared a few times. No antigen is known for it. General observations from the study: Older age coincided with a roughly linear decline in TCR beta diversity per million T cells. Because donor CMV status was unknown, expanded clonotype changes were possibly confounded.

A sample-barcoded 5' primer and a J-beta primer mix were used in a second PCR of roughly 7 to 11 cycles. TCRdb called the 5' RACE reads again in MiXCR, with one record for every CDR3 protein. The data show more than 900,000 distinct CDR3 sequences, approximately 25% seen once. These data were also filed under a second study, of T cells of mothers and their children.

The TCR originated in a girl aged 2 to 9 in good health. Sequencing was performed on blood. The chain employs TRBV7-9 and TRBJ1-6; D call uncertain. The CDR3 protein is CASSSSRAPGHNSPLHF. The CDR3 bases are TGTGCCAGCAGCTCCTCCCGGGCCCCTGGCCATAATTCACCCCTCCACTTT.